Included here is one T cell receptor beta chain sequence, with context. As yet, its antigen is unknown. The data stem from a study of blood T cells in healthy people across ages. Combining a sample-barcoded 5' primer with a J-beta primer mix, a second PCR ran for roughly 7 to 11 cycles. TCRdb reprocessed the 5' RACE reads with MiXCR, giving one entry per CDR3 protein. The table shows about 640,000 distinct CDR3 sequences, with roughly 50% occurring only once. Study-wide results and caveats: Estimated diversity across one million T cells was deemed an underestimate. Samples with more naive T cells showed higher observed beta diversity. Not knowing donor CMV status may have confounded expanded clonotype changes. Roughly linear declines in TCR beta diversity per million T cells occurred with age.

From germline, CDR1 is MNHEY and CDR2 SVGEGT. The V end was cut by 0 bases, the J end by 1 base, with 3 bases between. This CDR3 is 14 amino acids long. The chain carries TRBV6-2 or TRBV6-3 and TRBJ2-2; D is unresolved. The TCR sequence derives from a man in his 60s in good health. The sequenced material came from blood. The CDR3 DNA reads TGTGCCAGCAGTTACTCCCGGAACACCGGGGAGCTGTTTTTT. Its translation: CASSYSRNTGELFF.